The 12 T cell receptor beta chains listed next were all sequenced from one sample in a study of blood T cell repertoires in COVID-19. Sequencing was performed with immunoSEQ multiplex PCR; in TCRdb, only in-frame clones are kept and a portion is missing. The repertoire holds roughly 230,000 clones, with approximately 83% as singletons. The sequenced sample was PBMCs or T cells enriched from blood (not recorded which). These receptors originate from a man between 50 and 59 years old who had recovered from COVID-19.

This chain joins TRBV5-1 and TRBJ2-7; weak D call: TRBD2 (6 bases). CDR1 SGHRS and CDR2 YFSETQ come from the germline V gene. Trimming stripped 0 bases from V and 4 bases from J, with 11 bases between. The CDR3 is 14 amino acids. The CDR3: CASSLDMGGYEQYF. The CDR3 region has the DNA TGCGCCAGCAGCTTGGACATGGGAGGATACGAGCAGTACTTC.

The CDR3 nucleotides are TGTGCCATCAGAGCACTACAGGGGTCTAACTATGGCTACACCTTC. Translating gives CAIRALQGSNYGYTF. The chain carries TRBV10-3 and TRBJ1-2; 7 bases are a match to TRBD1. CDR3 length equals 15 residues. Trimming took 6 bases from V and 0 from J; bases not matched to a gene: 7. From germline, CDR1 is ENHRY and CDR2 SYGVKD.

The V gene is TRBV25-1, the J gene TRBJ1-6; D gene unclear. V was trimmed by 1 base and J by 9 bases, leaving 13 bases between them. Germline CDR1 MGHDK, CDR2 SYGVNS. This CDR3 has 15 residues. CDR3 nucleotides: TGTGCCAGCAGTGAATTGAAGGGTGAGGGTTCACCCCTCCACTTT. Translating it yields CASSELKGEGSPLHF.

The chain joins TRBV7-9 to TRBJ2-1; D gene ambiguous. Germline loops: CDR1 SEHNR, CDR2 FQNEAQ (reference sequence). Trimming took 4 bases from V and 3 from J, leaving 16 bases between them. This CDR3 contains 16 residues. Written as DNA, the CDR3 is TGTGCCAGCAGCTACAGACCAAACTTCCGCTACAATGAGCAGTTCTTC. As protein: CASSYRPNFRYNEQFF. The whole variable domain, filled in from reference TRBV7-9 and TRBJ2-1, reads DTGVSQNPRHKITKRGQNVTFRCDPISEHNRLYWYRQTLGQGPEFLTYFQNEAQLEKSRLLSDRFSAERPKGSFSTLEIQRTEQGDSAMYLCASSYRPNFRYNEQFFGPGTRLTVL.

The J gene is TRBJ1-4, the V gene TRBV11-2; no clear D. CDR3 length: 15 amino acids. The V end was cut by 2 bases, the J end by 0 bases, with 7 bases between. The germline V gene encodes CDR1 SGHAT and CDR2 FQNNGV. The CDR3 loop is CASSLSLSTNEKLFF. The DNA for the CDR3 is TGTGCCAGCAGCTTATCACTTTCAACTAATGAAAAACTGTTTTTT.

In nucleotides, the CDR3 is TGTGCCAGCAGTGACTCGGGAGGCACAGATACGCAGTATTTT. Residues: CASSDSGGTDTQYF. The chain is built from TRBV2 and TRBJ2-3; tentative D call: TRBD2 (6 bases). Looked up from germline, CDR1 is SNHLY and CDR2 is FYNNEI. With 3 bases removed from V and 1 base from J, the gap between germline ends came to 8 bases. The CDR3 is 14 residues long.

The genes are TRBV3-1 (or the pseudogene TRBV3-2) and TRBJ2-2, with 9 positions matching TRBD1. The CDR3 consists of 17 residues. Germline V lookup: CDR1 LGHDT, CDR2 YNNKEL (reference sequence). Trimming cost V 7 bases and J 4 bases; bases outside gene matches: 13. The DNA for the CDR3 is TGTGCCAGCATCTCTAACAGGGGGCGAGCAGGCACCGGGGAGCTGTTTTTT. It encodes CASISNRGRAGTGELFF.

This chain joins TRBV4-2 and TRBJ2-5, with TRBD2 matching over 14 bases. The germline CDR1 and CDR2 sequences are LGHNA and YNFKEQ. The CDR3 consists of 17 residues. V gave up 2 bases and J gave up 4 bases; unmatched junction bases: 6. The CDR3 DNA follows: TGTGCCAGCAGCCAAACGACTAGCGGGAGGGCCCGAGAGACCCAGTACTTC. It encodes CASSQTTSGRARETQYF.

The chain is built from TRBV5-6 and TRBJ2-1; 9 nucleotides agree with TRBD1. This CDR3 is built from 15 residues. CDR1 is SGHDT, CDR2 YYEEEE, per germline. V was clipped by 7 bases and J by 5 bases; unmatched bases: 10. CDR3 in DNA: TGTGCCAGCTCCTACCCGGGACAGGGAGACAATGAGCAGTTCTTC. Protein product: CASSYPGQGDNEQFF.

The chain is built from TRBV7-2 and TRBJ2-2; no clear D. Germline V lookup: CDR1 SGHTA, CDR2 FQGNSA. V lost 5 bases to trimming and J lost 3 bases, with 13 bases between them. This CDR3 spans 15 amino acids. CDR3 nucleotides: TGTGCCAGCAGCCCTCTAGTATCCTACACCGGGGAGCTGTTTTTT. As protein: CASSPLVSYTGELFF.

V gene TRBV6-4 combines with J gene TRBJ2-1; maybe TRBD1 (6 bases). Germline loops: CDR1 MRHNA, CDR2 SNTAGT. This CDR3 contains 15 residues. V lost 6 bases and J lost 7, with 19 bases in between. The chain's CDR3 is CASSAARGTGNEQFF. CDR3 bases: TGTGCCAGCAGCGCCGCCAGGGGTACGGGTAATGAGCAGTTCTTC.

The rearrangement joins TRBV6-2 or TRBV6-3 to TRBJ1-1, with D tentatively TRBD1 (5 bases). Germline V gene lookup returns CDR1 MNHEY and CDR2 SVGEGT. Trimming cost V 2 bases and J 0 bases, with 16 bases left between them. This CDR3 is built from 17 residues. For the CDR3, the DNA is TGTGCCAGCAGTTACACAGCGGGTAGGGACCTGAACACTGAAGCTTTCTTT. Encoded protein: CASSYTAGRDLNTEAFF.